This T cell receptor (beta chain) was found in a study of CD8+ T cells in alopecia areata. About the research overall: Female C3H/HeJ mice aged roughly 6-11 weeks received skin from spontaneously alopecic C3H/HeJ graft donors aged roughly 6-12 months. General study results and limits: Whereas mice showed it more clearly, TCR sharing across patients was murkier, possibly because of HLA. Lesional scalp, notably in alopecia totalis/universalis, had clonality above that of normal scalp.

Points on this clone: The antigen is unknown. The gene names here belong to mouse. The read falls 4 residues short of the CDR3 end, and the missing part is taken from the germline J gene.

RNA extraction was followed by reverse transcription into cDNA, which acted as the sequencing template. The method was immunoSEQ multiplex PCR; TCRdb's version includes in-frame clones alone and lacks a portion of them. Recorded here are under 350,000 clones, none singletons. Cutaneous lymph nodes were pooled and cells sorted by CD4, CD8alpha, NKG2D, NKG2ACE and more. The germline V gene has CDR1 SGHDT and CDR2 FRDEAV. The J segment lost 1 base and the V segment lost 6 bases, leaving 7 bases of the junction unmatched. The CDR3 is 15 residues long. The sequenced sample consisted of CD4+ T cells sorted from a lymph node. This chain joins TRBV14 and TRBJ2-5; TRBD2 matches at 8 bases. This TCR derives from a C3H/HeJ mouse with alopecia areata. The mice in this strain carry MHC haplotype H2-k. CDR3 amino acids: CASKTGGPHQDTQYF. CDR3 bases read: TGTGCCAGCAAAACGGGGGGGCCTCACCAAGAC.